One sample yielded the 32 T cell receptor beta chains listed below, sequenced in a study of blood T cell repertoires in COVID-19. Method: immunoSEQ multiplex PCR; TCRdb's copy keeps in-frame clones and lacks some. Of over 90,000 clones listed, 89% are singletons. Sequenced: peripheral blood. The receptors come from a woman aged 55-75 years with acute or convalescent COVID-19.

This clone was observed a single time. This rearrangement joins TRBV7-9 to TRBJ1-2; 9 nucleotides agree with TRBD1. The CDR3 has 15 amino acids. V lost 5 bases and J lost 3; bases outside the gene matches: 7. Germline assignment: CDR1 SEHNR and CDR2 FQNEAQ (reference sequence). CDR3 nucleotide sequence: TGTGCCAGCAGCACATACAGGGGGCAAGACTATGGCTACACCTTC. Its translation: CASSTYRGQDYGYTF.

The rearrangement uses TRBV10-3 and TRBJ1-4; D ambiguous. CDR1 is ENHRY, CDR2 SYGVKD, per germline. The CDR3 extends over 13 amino acids. Between the trimmed V and J ends, which lost 4 bases and 4 bases, there was a span of 7 bases. The CDR3 loop is CAISGTSNEKLFF. The CDR3 DNA follows: TGTGCCATCAGTGGTACAAGTAATGAAAAACTGTTTTTT.

DNA for the CDR3: TGTGCCAGCTCCCAGGGACTAGCGGGAGCGAATGAGCAGTTCTTC. The encoded protein is CASSQGLAGANEQFF. The genes are TRBV5-4 and TRBJ2-1; 14 bases line up with TRBD2. J was trimmed by 7 bases and V by 7 bases; bases with no gene match: 7. Germline V gene sequence: CDR1 SGHNT, CDR2 YYREEE (reference sequence). CDR3 size: 15 residues.

This chain joins TRBV5-4 and TRBJ1-2; maybe TRBD1 (5 bases). The CDR3 runs to 15 residues. Germline V gene lookup returns CDR1 SGHNT and CDR2 YYREEE (reference sequence). The V gene lost 4 bases and the J gene lost 6 bases, with 19 bases spanning the gap. The CDR3: CASSQYGSAGNGYTF. CDR3 nucleotide sequence: TGTGCCAGCAGCCAATACGGGTCGGCAGGGAATGGCTACACCTTC.

J is TRBJ2-2 and V is TRBV5-1; D is possibly TRBD2 (6 bases). Germline-derived CDR1 and CDR2 are SGHRS and YFSETQ. With 4 bases removed from V and 6 bases from J, the gap between germline ends came to 7 bases. The CDR3 sequence is 12 residues long. CDR3 protein: CASSVAAGELFF. The DNA of the CDR3 is TGCGCCAGCAGCGTAGCGGCCGGGGAGCTGTTTTTT.

The V and J genes are TRBV4-2 and TRBJ1-4, with D maybe TRBD1 (6 bases). Germline V gene lookup returns CDR1 LGHNA and CDR2 YNFKEQ. The CDR3 consists of 16 residues. Trimming cost V 0 bases and J 4 bases, with 12 bases left between them. This chain's CDR3 is CASSQEKGGVNEKLFF. The CDR3 coding sequence is TGTGCCAGCAGCCAAGAGAAAGGGGGGGTTAATGAAAAACTGTTTTTT.

V gene TRBV5-1 combines with J gene TRBJ1-6, with TRBD1 identical over 8 bases. V gave up 0 bases and J gave up 10 bases; unmatched junction bases: 6. CDR3 length: 15 amino acids. Looked up from germline, CDR1 is SGHRS and CDR2 is YFSETQ. This CDR3 reads CASSLESGGGSPLHF. DNA for the CDR3: TGCGCCAGCAGCTTGGAATCAGGGGGCGGATCACCCCTCCACTTT.

This clone has just a few counts. This chain links TRBV28 with TRBJ1-4, with D tentatively TRBD1 (5 bases). The germline V gene has CDR1 MDHEN and CDR2 SYDVKM. V lost 10 bases and J lost 8, with 14 bases in between. The CDR3 has 12 amino acids. This CDR3 is CATQEGREKLFF. The CDR3 nucleotides are TGTGCCACCCAGGAGGGGAGGGAAAAACTGTTTTTT.

This clone was detected once. V usage is TRBV19 and J usage is TRBJ2-1, with TRBD2 as a possible D gene (5 bases). The CDR3 has 14 amino acids. V dropped 7 bases and J dropped 4 bases, with 14 bases sitting between them. Germline V gene lookup returns CDR1 LNHDA and CDR2 SQIVND (reference sequence). The CDR3 coding sequence is TGTGCCAGTAAGGTAGGAGGTCCGTACAATGAGCAGTTCTTC. This translates into CASKVGGPYNEQFF.

This chain connects TRBV6-6 to TRBJ2-7; D perhaps matches TRBD1 (5 bases). Germline loops: CDR1 MNHNY, CDR2 SVGAGI (reference sequence). The CDR3 runs 13 residues. Trimming removed 6 bases at V and 0 bases at J, with 9 bases between. For the CDR3, the DNA is TGTGCCAGCAGCTCCGACAGCTCCTACGAGCAGTACTTC. It encodes CASSSDSSYEQYF.

The chain links TRBV5-4 to TRBJ2-3, with D possibly being TRBD2 (6 bases). V was cut by 4 bases and J by 5 bases, with 20 bases left in between. Germline assignment: CDR1 SGHNT and CDR2 YYREEE (reference sequence). CDR3 length equals 16 residues. CDR3 region: CASSGKLAYMGDTQYF. Written as DNA, the CDR3 is TGTGCCAGCAGCGGGAAACTAGCTTACATGGGAGATACGCAGTATTTT.

V gene TRBV5-1 combines with J gene TRBJ2-5; possibly TRBD2 for D (6 bases). The CDR3 covers 16 residues. Per the germline V gene, CDR1 is SGHRS and CDR2 is YFSETQ. V was cut by 1 base and J by 2 bases, with 15 bases left in between. CDR3 nucleotide sequence: TGCGCCAGCAGCTTGCAGGGAGGCTCAGGGCAAGAGACCCAGTACTTC. It specifies CASSLQGGSGQETQYF.

This clone has a handful of counts. This rearrangement joins TRBV19 to TRBJ1-5; D is possibly TRBD1 (5 bases). The CDR3 is 14 amino acids. Germline V lookup: CDR1 LNHDA, CDR2 SQIVND (reference sequence). V was cut by 6 bases and J by 7 bases, with 16 bases left in between. In nucleotides, the CDR3 is TGTGCCAGTAGCCCTAACGGGGGAGGGCAGCCCCAGCATTTT. Residues: CASSPNGGGQPQHF.

The CDR3 DNA reads TGTGCCATCAGTGAGACAGGGGGCGGGTCACCCCTCCACTTT. Translation gives CAISETGGGSPLHF. J is TRBJ1-6 and V is TRBV10-3; 9 bases agree with TRBD1. Losses at the gene ends were 2 bases for V and 10 bases for J; bases not matched to a gene: 3. The CDR3 loop spans 14 amino acids. Germline CDR1 reads ENHRY; CDR2 reads SYGVKD.

This chain uses TRBV29-1 with TRBJ2-1, with a possible D match to TRBD1 (9 bases). Trimming left V 5 bases short and J 0 bases short, with 14 bases between. The CDR3 runs 15 residues. Germline CDR1 reads SQVTM; CDR2 reads ANQGSEA. The CDR3 here is CSVRGGQGSYNEQFF. The CDR3 DNA reads as TGCAGCGTTCGGGGGGGACAGGGCTCCTACAATGAGCAGTTCTTC.

The V gene is TRBV9, the J gene TRBJ1-5; D is undetermined. The length of the CDR3 is 14 residues. V was trimmed by 4 bases and J by 0 bases, leaving 8 bases between them. Germline-derived CDR1 and CDR2 are SGDLS and YYNGEE. The CDR3: CASSSGLSNQPQHF. The CDR3 DNA reads TGTGCCAGCAGCTCAGGACTTAGCAATCAGCCCCAGCATTTT.

CDR3 in DNA: TGTGCCAGCAGTTTCGGGACAGTCTATGGCTACACCTTC. This gives the protein CASSFGTVYGYTF. V is TRBV12-3 or TRBV12-4 and J is TRBJ1-2; TRBD1 agrees at 7 bases. The CDR3 covers 13 residues. Germline trimming cut 3 bases from V and 4 bases from J; bases unmatched to any gene: 2.

The V and J genes are TRBV19 and TRBJ1-4; TRBD1 matches 10 bases. The CDR3 is 15 amino acids. Germline CDR1 LNHDA, CDR2 SQIVND (reference sequence). Trimming at V came to 5 bases and at J to 7 bases, leaving 7 bases not matched to a gene. CDR3 sequence: CASSRPGQGSEKLFF. CDR3 DNA sequence: TGTGCCAGTAGTCGACCGGGACAGGGGTCTGAAAAACTGTTTTTT.

The rearrangement links TRBV4-2 to TRBJ2-1; D perhaps matches TRBD2 (5 bases). V was shortened by 4 bases and J by 2 bases, with 9 bases between the two germline ends. The germline V gene encodes CDR1 LGHNA and CDR2 YNFKEQ. The CDR3 consists of 14 residues. CDR3 protein: CASSLEGPYNEQFF. The CDR3 coding sequence is TGTGCCAGCAGCCTCGAGGGCCCCTACAATGAGCAGTTCTTC.

The table lists this clone with a few counts. The chain is built from TRBV5-1 and TRBJ2-7; 10 nucleotides align to TRBD1. The junction had 8 bases not matched to a gene; V was cut back by 4 bases and J by 4 bases. Germline lookup yields CDR1 SGHRS and CDR2 YFSETQ. This CDR3 has 15 amino acids. The chain's CDR3 is CASSITGTGVYEQYF. CDR3 DNA: TGCGCCAGCAGCATTACCGGGACAGGGGTTTACGAGCAGTACTTC.

The chain links TRBV4-1 to TRBJ2-1; TRBD2 matches 11 bases. This CDR3 spans 16 amino acids. V lost 4 bases to trimming and J lost 4 bases; unmatched junction nucleotides: 6. Germline-derived CDR1 and CDR2 are MGHRA and YSYEKL. The CDR3: CASSRLTSGVYNEQFF. CDR3 sequence (DNA): TGCGCCAGCAGCCGCTTGACTAGCGGGGTTTACAATGAGCAGTTCTTC.

This clone was recorded once. The chain carries TRBV30 and TRBJ2-2, with a possible D match to TRBD2 (6 bases). From germline, CDR1 is GTSNPN and CDR2 SVGIG (reference sequence). The CDR3 is 13 residues long. Trimming shortened V by 1 base and J by 3 bases, and 6 bases separated the two germline ends. In DNA form, the CDR3 reads TGTGCCTGGAGTGGGGACTACACCGGGGAGCTGTTTTTT. Amino acids: CAWSGDYTGELFF.

This chain joins TRBV3-1 (or the pseudogene TRBV3-2) and TRBJ1-4; tentative D call: TRBD1 (5 bases). The ends were cut back, 2 bases at V and 7 bases at J, with 14 bases in the middle. CDR1 and CDR2 (germline): LGHDT, YNNKEL (reference sequence). The CDR3 runs 15 residues. The DNA of the CDR3 is TGTGCCAGCAGCCAAATTTCAGGGATAGGTGAAAAACTGTTTTTT. The encoded protein is CASSQISGIGEKLFF.

Concerning this clone: Relative to the germline gene, one junction end is altered; a read error may explain this. Here the CDR3 DNA reads TGTGCCAGCAGACTCCAGGGAGGGGGTGCTTTTCTCTTT. Its protein is CASRLQGGGAFLF. V gene TRBV12-3 or TRBV12-4 combines with J gene TRBJ1-1; weak D call: TRBD1 (6 bases). The CDR3 loop spans 13 amino acids.

The V and J genes are TRBV4-1 and TRBJ2-1; 8 bases align to TRBD2. Trimming cost V 7 bases and J 9 bases; bases outside gene matches: 17. Germline V CDR1 and CDR2: MGHRA, YSYEKL. The CDR3 length is 16 residues. CDR3 residues: CASTTKSAGGETEQFF. The CDR3 nucleotides are TGCGCCAGCACAACTAAATCGGCGGGAGGCGAGACTGAGCAGTTCTTC.

This chain links TRBV3-1 (or the pseudogene TRBV3-2) with TRBJ1-2, with TRBD1 matching over 7 bases. This CDR3 region has 13 residues. Germline V gene sequence: CDR1 LGHDT, CDR2 YNNKEL (reference sequence). The V segment lost 4 bases and the J segment 4 bases; nucleotides outside the gene matches: 3. In nucleotides, the CDR3 is TGTGCCAGCAGCCCAGGGGGTAGCTATGGCTACACCTTC. Amino acids: CASSPGGSYGYTF.

The sample holds one count of this clone. The rearrangement links TRBV18 to TRBJ2-3; 7 bases fit TRBD1. There are 15 residues in the CDR3. The germline CDR1 and CDR2 sequences are KGHSH and LQKENI. V was clipped by 5 bases and J by 0 bases; unmatched bases: 5. CDR3 sequence (DNA): TGTGCCAGCTCAAAAAGGACAGGTAGCACAGATACGCAGTATTTT. Encoded protein: CASSKRTGSTDTQYF.

The CDR3 coding sequence is TGTGCCAGCAGCTTCGCAGGACAGGGGCGGACCGGGGAGCTGTTTTTT. Translating gives CASSFAGQGRTGELFF. The gene calls are TRBV7-3 and TRBJ2-2, with 9 positions matching TRBD1. CDR3 length: 16 amino acids. Unmatched junction bases numbered 7, after V lost 3 bases and J lost 5 bases. CDR1 SGHTA and CDR2 FQGTGA come from the germline V gene.

The chain is built from TRBV11-2 and TRBJ2-3, with 7 bases aligning to TRBD2. The CDR3 loop spans 14 amino acids. The J segment lost 10 bases and the V segment lost 4 bases, leaving 11 bases of the junction unmatched. Germline CDR1 is SGHAT and CDR2 is FQNNGV. CDR3 sequence: CASSSLEGREPQYF. CDR3 sequence (DNA): TGTGCCAGCAGCTCCTTAGAAGGGCGGGAGCCGCAGTATTTT.

This clone was picked up one time. The chain couples TRBV24-1 to TRBJ1-1; 7 positions match TRBD1. J lost 2 bases, V lost 3 bases, and 5 bases had no gene match. The CDR3 spans 15 residues. Germline assignment: CDR1 KGHDR and CDR2 SFDVKD. The CDR3 DNA sequence: TGTGCCACCAGTGATCCCCGACAGGGTAACACTGAAGCTTTCTTT. This codes for CATSDPRQGNTEAFF.

This clone was detected a few times. The J gene is TRBJ1-2, the V gene TRBV19; D unresolved. The CDR3 covers 13 residues. Trimming pared 0 bases from V and 10 bases from J, leaving 12 bases between. Germline CDR1 and CDR2: LNHDA and SQIVND (reference sequence). The CDR3 spells CASSIDRGLTYTF. CDR3 nucleotides: TGTGCCAGTAGTATAGATCGAGGACTGACCTACACCTTC.

Only one count was recorded for this clone. The gene calls are TRBV19 and TRBJ2-1; 11 nucleotides match TRBD2. Trimming cost V 7 bases and J 6 bases; bases outside gene matches: 2. CDR1 and CDR2 (germline): LNHDA, SQIVND (reference sequence). This CDR3 comprises 13 residues. This CDR3 reads CASNGLAGNEQFF. The DNA of the CDR3 is TGTGCCAGTAACGGACTAGCGGGCAATGAGCAGTTCTTC.